This entry describes one TCR beta chain. As yet, its antigen is unknown. V was pared by 4 bases and J by 4 bases, with 14 bases between. The CDR3 is 14 residues long. CDR1 is SGHRS and CDR2 is YFSETQ in the germline V gene. Sequencing used immunoSEQ multiplex PCR; TCRdb keeps in-frame clones, though not all of them. Of 98,000 or so clones in the sample, about 85% were seen once. The entry originates in a study of OX40 agonist ivuxolimab in advanced cancers. Study information: An agonistic human IgG2 monoclonal antibody against OX40 (CD134) was given. Every 2 weeks, ivuxolimab was infused into the patients intravenously at between 0.01 and 10 mg/kg.

The study, taken as a whole, reports: The study observed clonal expansion of CD4+ and CD8+ blood T cells by week 6 at 0.1 to 3.0 mg/kg. Among the lowest levels of clonal expansion were found in partial responders at 0.1-3.0 mg/kg.

Sequenced material: CD4+ or CD8+ T cells sorted from blood, taken in a trial of the OX40 agonist ivuxolimab. The sequence came from an adult with an advanced solid tumor such as melanoma, head and neck, liver or kidney cancer. The chain couples TRBV5-1 to TRBJ1-1, with D hard to call. CDR3 protein: CASSPGDLGTEAFF. In DNA, the CDR3 is TGCGCCAGCAGCCCCGGGGATTTGGGCACTGAAGCTTTCTTT.